The source of this T cell receptor (beta chain) is a study of beta chain features in type 1 diabetes. Only one count was recorded for this clone. Germline CDR1 SQVTM, CDR2 ANQGSEA. Trimming removed 0 bases from V and 8 bases from J, with 19 bases in between. This CDR3 is 15 amino acids long. Expressed TCRB transcripts were sequenced, since all the RNA that had been isolated was reverse transcribed. Here immunoSEQ multiplex PCR was the method, and the copy in TCRdb shows in-frame clones only, minus some. The profile shows nearly 250,000 clones, 68% of them singletons. Sample: naive CD4+ T cells from blood. The chain carries TRBV29-1 and TRBJ1-2; D call uncertain. The clonotype originates from a man in his thirties or forties in good health. CDR3 in amino acids: CSVEEKGLPGYGYTF. The DNA of the CDR3 is TGCAGCGTTGAAGAAAAGGGATTGCCGGGGTACGGCTACACCTTC.